The clone carrying this T cell receptor beta chain was counted many times. Trimming cost V 8 bases and J 5 bases, with 9 bases left between them. This CDR3 region has 12 residues. Germline V gene lookup returns CDR1 SNHLY and CDR2 FYNNEI. These data belong to a study of T cells in Graves' hyperthyroidism and ophthalmopathy. TCR beta CDR3 regions were amplified from RNA. RT-PCR in the first round (using the HTBI primer set) targeted the TCR CDR3. TCRdb re-called the multiplex PCR reads with MiXCR, one entry per CDR3 protein. Of some 800,000 distinct CDR3 sequences listed, roughly 40% are singletons. This sequence joins TRBV2 and TRBJ2-2; no clear D gene. The sequenced material came from blood. The TCR comes from a man aged 18 to 35 with Graves' hyperthyroidism. As DNA, the CDR3 is TGTGCCAGCCAGCTGGGGACCGGGGAGCTGTTTTTT. This codes for CASQLGTGELFF.